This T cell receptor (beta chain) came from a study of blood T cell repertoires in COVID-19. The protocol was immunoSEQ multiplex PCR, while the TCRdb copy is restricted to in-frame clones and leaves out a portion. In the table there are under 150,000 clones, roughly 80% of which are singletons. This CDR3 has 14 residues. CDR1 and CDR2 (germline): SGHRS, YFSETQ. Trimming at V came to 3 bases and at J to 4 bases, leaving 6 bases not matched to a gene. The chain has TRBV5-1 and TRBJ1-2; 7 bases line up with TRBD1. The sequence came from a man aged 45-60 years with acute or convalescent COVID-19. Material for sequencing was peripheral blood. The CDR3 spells CASSWGQSLYGYTF. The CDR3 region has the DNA TGCGCCAGCAGCTGGGGACAGAGCCTCTATGGCTACACCTTC.